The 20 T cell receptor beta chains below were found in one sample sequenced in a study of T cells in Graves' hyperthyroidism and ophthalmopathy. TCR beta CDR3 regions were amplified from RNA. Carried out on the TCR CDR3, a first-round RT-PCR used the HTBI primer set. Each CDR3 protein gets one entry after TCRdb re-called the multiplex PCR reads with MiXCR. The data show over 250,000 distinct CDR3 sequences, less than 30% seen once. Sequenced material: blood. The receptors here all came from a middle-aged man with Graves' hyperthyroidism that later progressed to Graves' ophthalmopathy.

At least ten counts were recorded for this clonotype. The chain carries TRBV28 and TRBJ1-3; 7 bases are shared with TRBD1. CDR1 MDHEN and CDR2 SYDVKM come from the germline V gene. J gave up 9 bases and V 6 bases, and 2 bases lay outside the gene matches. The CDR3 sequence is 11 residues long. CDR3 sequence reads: CASRSGGTIYF. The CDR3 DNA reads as TGTGCCAGCAGGTCAGGGGGCACCATATATTTT. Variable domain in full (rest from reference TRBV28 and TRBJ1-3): DVKVTQSSRYLVKRTGEKVFLECVQDMDHENMFWYRQDPGLGLRLIYFSYDVKMKEKGDIPEGYSVSREKKERFSLILESASTNQTSMYLCASRSGGTIYFGEGSWLTVV.

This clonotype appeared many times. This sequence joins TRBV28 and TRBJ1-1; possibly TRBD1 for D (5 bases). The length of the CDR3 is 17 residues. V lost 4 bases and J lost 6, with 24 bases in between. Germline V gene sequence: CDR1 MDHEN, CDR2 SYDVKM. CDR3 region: CASSYLGGGNIVAEAFF. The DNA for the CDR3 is TGTGCCAGCAGTTACCTCGGGGGGGGGAACATAGTCGCTGAAGCTTTCTTT.

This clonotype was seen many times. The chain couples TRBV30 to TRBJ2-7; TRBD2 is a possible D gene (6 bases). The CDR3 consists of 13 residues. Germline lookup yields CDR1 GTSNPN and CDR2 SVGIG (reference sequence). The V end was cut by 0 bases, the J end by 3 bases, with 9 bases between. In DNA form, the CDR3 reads TGTGCCTGGAGTGTACCCGGGAGCTACGAGCAGTACTTC. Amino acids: CAWSVPGSYEQYF.

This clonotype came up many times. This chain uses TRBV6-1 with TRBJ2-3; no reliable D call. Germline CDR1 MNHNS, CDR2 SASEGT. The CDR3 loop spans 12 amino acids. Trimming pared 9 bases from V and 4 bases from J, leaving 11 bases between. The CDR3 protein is CASSKSADTQYF. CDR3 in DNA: TGTGCCAGTTCAAAAAGTGCAGATACGCAGTATTTT.

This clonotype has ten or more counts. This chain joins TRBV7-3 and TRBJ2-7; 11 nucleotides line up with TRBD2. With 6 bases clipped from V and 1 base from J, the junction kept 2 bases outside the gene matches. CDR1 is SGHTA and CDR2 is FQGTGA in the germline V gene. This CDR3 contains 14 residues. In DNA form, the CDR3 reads TGTGCCAGCAGTTTAGCGGGAGGGTCCTACGAGCAGTACTTC. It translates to CASSLAGGSYEQYF.

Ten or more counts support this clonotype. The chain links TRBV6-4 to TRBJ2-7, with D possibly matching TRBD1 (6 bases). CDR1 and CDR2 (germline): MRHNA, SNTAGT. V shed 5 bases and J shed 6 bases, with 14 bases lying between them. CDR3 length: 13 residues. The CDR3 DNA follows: TGTGCCAGCAGTTTAAACAGGGATGGCGAGCAGTACTTC. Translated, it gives CASSLNRDGEQYF.

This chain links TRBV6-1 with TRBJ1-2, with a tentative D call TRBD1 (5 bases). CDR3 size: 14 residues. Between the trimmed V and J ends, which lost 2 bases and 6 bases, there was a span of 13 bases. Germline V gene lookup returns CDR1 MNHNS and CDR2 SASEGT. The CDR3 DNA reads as TGTGCCAGCAGTGAACGGGACCCCAGAGATGGCTACACCTTC. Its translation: CASSERDPRDGYTF.

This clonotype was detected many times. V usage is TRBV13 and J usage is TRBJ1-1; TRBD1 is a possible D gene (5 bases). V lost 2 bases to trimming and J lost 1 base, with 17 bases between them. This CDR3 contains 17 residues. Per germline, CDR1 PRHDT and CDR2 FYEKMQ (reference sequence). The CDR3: CASSLKGVQGKNTEAFF. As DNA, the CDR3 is TGTGCCAGCAGCTTAAAAGGTGTCCAGGGAAAGAACACTGAAGCTTTCTTT.

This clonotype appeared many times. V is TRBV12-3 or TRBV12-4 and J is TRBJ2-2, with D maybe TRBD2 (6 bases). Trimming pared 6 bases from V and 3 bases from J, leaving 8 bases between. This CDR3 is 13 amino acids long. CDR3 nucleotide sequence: TGTGCCAGCAGCTGGGACTACACCGGGGAGCTGTTTTTT. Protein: CASSWDYTGELFF.

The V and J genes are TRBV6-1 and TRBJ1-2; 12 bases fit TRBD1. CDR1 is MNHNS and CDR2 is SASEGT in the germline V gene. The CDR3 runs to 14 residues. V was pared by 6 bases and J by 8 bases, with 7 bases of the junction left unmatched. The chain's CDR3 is CASRNRDRGRGYTF. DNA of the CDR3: TGTGCCAGCAGGAACCGGGACAGGGGGCGAGGCTACACCTTC.

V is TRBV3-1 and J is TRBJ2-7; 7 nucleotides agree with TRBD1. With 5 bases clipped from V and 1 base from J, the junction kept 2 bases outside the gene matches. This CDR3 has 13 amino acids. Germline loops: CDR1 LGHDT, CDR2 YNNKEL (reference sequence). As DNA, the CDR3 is TGTGCCAGCAGCATGGGACAGTCCTACGAGCAGTACTTC. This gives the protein CASSMGQSYEQYF.

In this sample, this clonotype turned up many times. The CDR3 protein is CASSGAPQGASGQPQHF. The CDR3 nucleotides are TGTGCCAGCAGTGGAGCGCCTCAGGGGGCCTCGGGCCAGCCCCAGCATTTT. The V call is TRBV6-1, the J call TRBJ1-5; 8 bases fit TRBD1. The V segment lost 4 bases and the J segment 7 bases; nucleotides outside the gene matches: 15. This CDR3 region has 17 residues. Germline V gene lookup returns CDR1 MNHNS and CDR2 SASEGT.

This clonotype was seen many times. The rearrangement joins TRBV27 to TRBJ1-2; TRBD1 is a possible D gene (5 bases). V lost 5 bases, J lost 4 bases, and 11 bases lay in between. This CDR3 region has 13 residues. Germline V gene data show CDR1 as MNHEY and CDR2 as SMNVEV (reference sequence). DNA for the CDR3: TGTGCCAGCAGTCATTCAAGGGGCTATGGCTACACCTTC. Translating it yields CASSHSRGYGYTF.

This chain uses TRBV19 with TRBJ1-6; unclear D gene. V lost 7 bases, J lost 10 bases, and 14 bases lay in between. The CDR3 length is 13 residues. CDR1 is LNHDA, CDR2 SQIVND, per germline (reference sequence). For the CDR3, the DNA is TGTGCCAGTACCCCATTTAGAGGATCACCCCTCCACTTT. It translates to CASTPFRGSPLHF.

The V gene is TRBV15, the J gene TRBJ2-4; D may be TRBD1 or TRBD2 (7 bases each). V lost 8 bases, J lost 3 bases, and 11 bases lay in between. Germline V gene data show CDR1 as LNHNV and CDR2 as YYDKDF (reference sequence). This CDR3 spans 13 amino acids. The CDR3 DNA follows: TGTGCCACCCGGGGGGACAGCAAAAACATTCAGTACTTC. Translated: CATRGDSKNIQYF. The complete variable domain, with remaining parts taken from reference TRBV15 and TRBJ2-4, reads DAMVIQNPRYQVTQFGKPVTLSCSQTLNHNVMYWYQQKSSQAPKLLFHYYDKDFNNEADTPDNFQSRRPNTSFCFLDIRSPGLGDTAMYLCATRGDSKNIQYFGAGTRLSVL.

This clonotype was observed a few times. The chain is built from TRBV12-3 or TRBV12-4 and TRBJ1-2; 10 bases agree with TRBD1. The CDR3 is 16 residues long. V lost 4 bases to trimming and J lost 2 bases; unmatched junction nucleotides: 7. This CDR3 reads CASSYTGTGENYGYTF. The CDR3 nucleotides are TGTGCCAGCAGTTACACCGGGACAGGGGAAAACTATGGCTACACCTTC.

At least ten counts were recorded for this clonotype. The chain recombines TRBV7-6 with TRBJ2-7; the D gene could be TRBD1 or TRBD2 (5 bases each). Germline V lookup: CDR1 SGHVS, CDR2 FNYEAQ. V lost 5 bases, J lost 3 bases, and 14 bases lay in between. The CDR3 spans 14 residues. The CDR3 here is CASSPRDQGYEQYF. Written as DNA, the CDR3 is TGTGCCAGCAGCCCCCGGGACCAAGGCTACGAGCAGTACTTC.

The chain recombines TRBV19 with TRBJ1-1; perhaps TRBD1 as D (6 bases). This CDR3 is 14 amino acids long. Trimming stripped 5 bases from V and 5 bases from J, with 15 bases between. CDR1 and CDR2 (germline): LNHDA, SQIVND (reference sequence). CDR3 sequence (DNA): TGTGCCAGTAGTGTACAGGGTTGGTGGACTGAAGCTTTCTTT. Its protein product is CASSVQGWWTEAFF.

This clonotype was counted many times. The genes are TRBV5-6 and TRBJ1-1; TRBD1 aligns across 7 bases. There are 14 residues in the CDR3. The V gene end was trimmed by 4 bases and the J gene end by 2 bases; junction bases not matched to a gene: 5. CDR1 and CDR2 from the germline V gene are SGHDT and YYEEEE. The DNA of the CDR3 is TGTGCCAGCAGCGAAGGGGACAGAAACACTGAAGCTTTCTTT. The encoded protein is CASSEGDRNTEAFF.

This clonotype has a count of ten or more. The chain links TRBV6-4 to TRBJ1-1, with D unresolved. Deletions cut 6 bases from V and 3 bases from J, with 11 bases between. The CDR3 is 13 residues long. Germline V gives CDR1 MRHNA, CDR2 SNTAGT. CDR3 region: CASRLQTYTEAFF. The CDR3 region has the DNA TGTGCCAGCAGACTCCAGACGTACACTGAAGCTTTCTTT.